This TCR beta chain was found in a study of CD8 T cells in ankylosing spondylitis. Findings and caveats of the study: Some of the motif variants had earlier been found in reactive arthritis patients' fluid and blood. It appeared that ankylosing spondylitis blood was characterized by a TCR beta motif of about eight highly homologous variants.

Worth noting for this clonotype: The antigen remains undetermined.

TCRdb redid the calling of the 5' RACE reads with MiXCR, one entry per CDR3 protein. In the table there are about 240,000 distinct CDR3 sequences, about 9.1% of which are singletons. The trim removed 4 bases at V and 6 bases at J, leaving 13 bases unmatched. This CDR3 spans 16 amino acids. Germline assignment: CDR1 SGHNT and CDR2 YYREEE (reference sequence). The clonotype was recovered from a male donor with ankylosing spondylitis or in good health (not recorded which). Sequences were obtained from blood, either unsorted or a sorted T cell fraction (not recorded which). This chain connects TRBV5-4 to TRBJ2-1, with 7 nucleotides matching TRBD2. The CDR3 protein is CASSLGTTQSPNEQFF. CDR3 nucleotides: TGTGCCAGCAGCCTAGGGACTACTCAAAGCCCCAATGAGCAGTTCTTC.